This record concerns one TCR beta chain sequence. Its recognized antigen is unknown. The input lacks base qualities; no much larger clone sits a single base away. These data are taken from a study of OX40 agonist ivuxolimab in advanced cancers. Describing the broader study: The costimulatory receptor OX40 (CD134) was targeted by ivuxolimab, a fully human IgG2 agonistic monoclonal antibody. Intravenous ivuxolimab was administered to patients every 2 weeks at six dose levels: 0.01, 0.1, 0.3, 1.5, 3 and 10 mg/kg. Of the 50 or so patients in dose escalation, some 20 had hepatocellular carcinoma, about 15 had melanoma, 9 had renal cell carcinoma and 9 had head and neck cancer. A male proportion of 75% to 85% and a mean age of roughly 55 years, ranging from 23 to 79, were recorded for the dose-escalation cohort. Patients were allowed to have had prior anti-PD-1, anti-PD-L1 or anti-CTLA-4 therapy, and around 43% of the dose-escalation patients had been treated with checkpoint inhibitors. Partial responses were achieved by three dose-escalation patients, of whom one had hepatocellular carcinoma and two had cutaneous melanoma. The point of sequencing TCRbeta in the periphery was to test whether ivuxolimab changed TCR sequence diversity and drove clonal T-cell expansion. The paper covers the monotherapy dose-escalation part of the phase I ivuxolimab trial, which included N of about 56 patients. What the study reported, not specific to this receptor: In the 0.1-3.0 mg/kg groups, partial responders were among the patients with the lowest normalized peripheral clonal expansion, particularly in CD8+ T cells. The antigen specificity of the clonally expanded peripheral T cells was not determined. After ivuxolimab, expanded clones were on average more numerous among CD8+ T cells than among CD4+ T cells. Low levels of normalized T-cell clonal expansion were also seen in some nonresponding patients. At doses from 0.1 to 3.0 mg/kg, clonal expansion was seen in both CD4+ and CD8+ blood T cells between baseline and week 6.

Patients with autoimmune disease history or receiving systemic immunosuppression were excluded from the trial. In every dose cohort, peripheral blood was drawn for TCR sequencing at baseline, cycle 4 day 1, and cycle 7 day 1. Samples were obtained from an open-label, multicenter, first-in-human phase I dose-escalation trial of ivuxolimab. Adults with locally advanced or metastatic melanoma, renal cell, hepatocellular, or head and neck squamous cell carcinoma were enrolled in the trial. Before TCR sequencing, CD4+ T cells and CD8+ T cells were sorted from peripheral blood as separate populations. For sequencing of the TCRbeta CDR3 region, genomic DNA was extracted from the sorted cells. The immunoSEQ Assay was used to sequence the TCRbeta CDR3 regions. TCRdb took over this immuneACCESS table, retaining in-frame rearrangements with V and J assigned. Such tables are incomplete; in checked studies, under half of the missing clones stem from an unresolved V gene, and the remainder is unexplained. This sample comprises about 68,000 clones, 90% to 95% of them detected only once. The leading ten clones occupy around 0.33% of the sample.

V is pared back by 7 bases and J by 3 bases, with 9 bases lying between the germline termini. Including cysteine and phenylalanine, the CDR3 has 13 amino acids. Only the CDR3 part of the read is kept: 39 bases, read in frame from the first base. The germline V gene (reference sequence) sets CDR1 to MNHNY and CDR2 to SVGAGI. The clonotype comes from an adult with an advanced solid tumor such as melanoma, head and neck, liver or kidney cancer. The rearrangement combines TRBV6-6 with TRBJ2-2; a tentative D match to TRBD2 spans 5 bases. The sample was CD4+ or CD8+ T cells sorted from blood, taken in a trial of the OX40 agonist ivuxolimab. The DNA sequence follows: TGTGCCAGCACGGGGTTTTACACCGGGGAGCTGTTTTTT. Translated, it gives CASTGFYTGELFF.